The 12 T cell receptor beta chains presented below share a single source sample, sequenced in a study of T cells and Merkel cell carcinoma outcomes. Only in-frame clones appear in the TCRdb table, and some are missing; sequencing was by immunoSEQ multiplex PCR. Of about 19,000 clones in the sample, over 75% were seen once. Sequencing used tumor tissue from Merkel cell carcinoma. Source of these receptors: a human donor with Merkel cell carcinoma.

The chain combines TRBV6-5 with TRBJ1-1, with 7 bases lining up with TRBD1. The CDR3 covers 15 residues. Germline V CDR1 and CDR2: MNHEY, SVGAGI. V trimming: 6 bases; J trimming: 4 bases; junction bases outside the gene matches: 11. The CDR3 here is CASSQFGTAVTEAFF. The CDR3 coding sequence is TGTGCCAGCAGCCAATTCGGGACAGCAGTCACTGAAGCTTTCTTT.

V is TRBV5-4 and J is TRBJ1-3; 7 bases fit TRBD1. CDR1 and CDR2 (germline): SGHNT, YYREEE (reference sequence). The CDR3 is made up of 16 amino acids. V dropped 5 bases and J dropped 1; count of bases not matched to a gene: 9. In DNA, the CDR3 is TGTGCCAGCAGTGAAGGAGGGACAGCGTCTGGAAACACCATATATTTT. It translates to CASSEGGTASGNTIYF.

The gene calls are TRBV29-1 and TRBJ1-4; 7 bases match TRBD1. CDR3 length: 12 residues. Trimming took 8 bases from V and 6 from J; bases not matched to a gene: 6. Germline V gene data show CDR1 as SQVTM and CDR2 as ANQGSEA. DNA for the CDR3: TGCAGCCTCCGGGACAGTGATGAAAAACTGTTTTTT. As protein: CSLRDSDEKLFF.

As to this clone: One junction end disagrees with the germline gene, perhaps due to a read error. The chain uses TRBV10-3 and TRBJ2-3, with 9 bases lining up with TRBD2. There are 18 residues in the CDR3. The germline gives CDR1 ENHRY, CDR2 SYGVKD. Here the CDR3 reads CAISELSGRLGNTDTQYF. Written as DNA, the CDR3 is TGTGCTATCAGTGAGTTGAGCGGGAGGCTCGGGAACACAGATACGCAGTATTTT.

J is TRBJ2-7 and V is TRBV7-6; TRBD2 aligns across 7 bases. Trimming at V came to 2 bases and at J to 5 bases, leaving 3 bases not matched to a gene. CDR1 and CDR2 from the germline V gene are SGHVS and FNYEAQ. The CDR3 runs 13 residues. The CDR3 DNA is TGTGCCAGCAGCTTACTAGCGGACGACGAGCAGTACTTC. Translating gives CASSLLADDEQYF.

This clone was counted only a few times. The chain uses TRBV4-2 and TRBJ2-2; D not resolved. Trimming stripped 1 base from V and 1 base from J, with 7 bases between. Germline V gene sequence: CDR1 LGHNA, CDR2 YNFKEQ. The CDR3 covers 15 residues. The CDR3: CASSQAWENTGELFF. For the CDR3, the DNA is TGTGCCAGCAGCCAAGCCTGGGAGAACACCGGGGAGCTGTTTTTT.

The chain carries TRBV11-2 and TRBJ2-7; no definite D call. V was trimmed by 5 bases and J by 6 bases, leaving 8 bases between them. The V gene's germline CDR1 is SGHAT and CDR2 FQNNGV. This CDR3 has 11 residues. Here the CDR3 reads CASSPGREQYF. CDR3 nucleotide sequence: TGTGCCAGCAGCCCAGGACGCGAGCAGTACTTC.

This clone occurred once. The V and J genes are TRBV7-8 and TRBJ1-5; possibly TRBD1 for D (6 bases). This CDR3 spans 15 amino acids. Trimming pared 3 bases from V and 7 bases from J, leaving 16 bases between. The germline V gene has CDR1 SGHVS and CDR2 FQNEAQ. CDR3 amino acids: CASSFGGAGGQPQHF. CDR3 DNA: TGTGCCAGCAGCTTTGGGGGAGCGGGGGGCCAGCCCCAGCATTTT.

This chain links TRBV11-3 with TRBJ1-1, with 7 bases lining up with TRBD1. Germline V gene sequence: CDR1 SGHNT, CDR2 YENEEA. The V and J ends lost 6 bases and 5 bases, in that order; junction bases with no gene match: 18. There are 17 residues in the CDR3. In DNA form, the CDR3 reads TGTGCCAGCAGACTAGGGGGGGCAGGGGGAGCCCGAACTGAAGCTTTCTTT. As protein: CASRLGGAGGARTEAFF. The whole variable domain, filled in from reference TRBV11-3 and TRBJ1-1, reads EAGVVQSPRYKIIEKKQPVAFWCNPISGHNTLYWYLQNLGQGPELLIRYENEEAVDDSQLPKDRFSAERLKGVDSTLKIQPAELGDSAVYLCASRLGGAGGARTEAFFGQGTRLTVV.

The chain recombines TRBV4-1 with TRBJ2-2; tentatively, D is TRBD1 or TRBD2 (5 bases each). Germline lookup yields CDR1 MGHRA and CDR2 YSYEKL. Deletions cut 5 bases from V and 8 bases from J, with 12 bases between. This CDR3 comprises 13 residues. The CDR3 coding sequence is TGCGCCAGCAGCTCGGATGGGGGAGGGGAGCTGTTTTTT. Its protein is CASSSDGGGELFF.

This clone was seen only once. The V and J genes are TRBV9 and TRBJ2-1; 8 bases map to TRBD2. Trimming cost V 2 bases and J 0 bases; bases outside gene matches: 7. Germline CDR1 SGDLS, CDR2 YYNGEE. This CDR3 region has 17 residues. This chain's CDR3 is CASSVSSGGGSYNEQFF. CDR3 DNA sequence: TGTGCCAGCAGCGTTTCAAGCGGGGGTGGCTCCTACAATGAGCAGTTCTTC.

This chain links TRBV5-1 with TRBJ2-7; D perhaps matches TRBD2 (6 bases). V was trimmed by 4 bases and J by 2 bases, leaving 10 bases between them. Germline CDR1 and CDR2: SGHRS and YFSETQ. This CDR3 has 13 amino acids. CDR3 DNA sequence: TGCGCCAGCAGCCGGGGGATCACCTACGAGCAGTACTTC. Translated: CASSRGITYEQYF. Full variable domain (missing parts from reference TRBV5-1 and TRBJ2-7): KAGVTQTPRYLIKTRGQQVTLSCSPISGHRSVSWYQQTPGQGLQFLFEYFSETQRNKGNFPGRFSGRQFSNSRSEMNVSTLELGDSALYLCASSRGITYEQYFGPGTRLTVT.